The sequence of this T cell receptor beta chain was determined in a study of T cells in localized non-small cell lung cancer. Regarding this clone: Its antigen is not known.

Study results and caveats: With higher T cell density in blood came longer overall survival. There was higher T cell clonality in uninvolved adjacent lung than in tumor, and it was highest there. In adjacent lung appeared a median around 54 of the top 100 tumor clones. Heterogeneity stays possible, as sequencing covered only one tumor region.

Trimming shortened V by 5 bases and J by 6 bases, and 28 bases separated the two germline ends. This CDR3 has 18 amino acids. Germline values: CDR1 MDHEN, CDR2 SYDVKM. The protocol was immunoSEQ multiplex PCR, while the TCRdb copy is restricted to in-frame clones and leaves out a portion. Here the sample spans 31,000 or so clones, about 88% being singletons. The rearrangement links TRBV28 to TRBJ1-1, with a possible D match to TRBD1 (6 bases). Source: peripheral blood, taken before any cancer treatment. The origin of this receptor is a female donor of 60 years or more with stage I lung adenocarcinoma. The CDR3 DNA follows: TGTGCCAGCAGTCCATACCCCCCCCGGGGGCTCATTCGAGCTGAAGCTTTCTTT. This sequence encodes CASSPYPPRGLIRAEAFF.